The 30 T cell receptor beta chains in this list originate from one sample, sequenced in a study of T cells in Graves' hyperthyroidism and ophthalmopathy. What was amplified from RNA transcripts were TCR beta CDR3 regions. The HTBI set primed first-round TCR CDR3 RT-PCR. TCRdb itself ran the multiplex PCR reads through MiXCR, one entry per CDR3 protein. In the table there are some 770,000 distinct CDR3 sequences, 16% of which are singletons. Sequenced material: blood. Source of these receptors: a man aged 18-30 years with Graves' hyperthyroidism.

Comments on this clonotype: Possible read error: a much larger clone is one base away. CDR3 in amino acids: CASSPGGGVKLFF. The CDR3 nucleotides are TGTGCCAGCTCACCAGGGGGAGGTGTAAAACTGTTTTTT. V and J are TRBV18 and TRBJ1-4, with D perhaps TRBD1 (5 bases). The V gene's germline CDR1 is KGHSH and CDR2 LQKENI. CDR3 length: 13 residues. The V end lost 2 bases, the J end lost 10 bases, and 11 bases lay between the germline ends.

Many counts were recorded for this clonotype. The CDR3 DNA sequence: TGTGCCAGCAGCCGCGGACAGGGGGTCCATGGCTACACCTTC. Translation gives CASSRGQGVHGYTF. The chain joins TRBV3-1 to TRBJ1-2, with 10 bases that match TRBD1. The CDR3 spans 14 residues. V lost 4 bases, J lost 6 bases, and 5 bases stayed unmatched. Germline V gives CDR1 LGHDT, CDR2 YNNKEL (reference sequence). The entire variable domain, with the rest obtained from reference TRBV3-1 and TRBJ1-2, is as follows: DTAVSQTPKYLVTQMGNDKSIKCEQNLGHDTMYWYKQDSKKFLKIMFSYNNKELIINETVPNRFSPKSPDKAHLNLHINSLELGDSAVYFCASSRGQGVHGYTFGSGTRLTVV.

This chain joins TRBV20-1 and TRBJ2-5; D gene unclear. CDR1 and CDR2 from the germline V gene are DFQATT and SNEGSKA (reference sequence). The CDR3 length is 18 residues. V lost 2 bases and J 5 bases, leaving 27 bases between the germline ends. CDR3 coding DNA: TGCAGTGCTAGAAACCCTATACTACTCAAAGGGTCCAGGGAGACCCAGTACTTC. Protein sequence: CSARNPILLKGSRETQYF.

This clonotype was recorded many times. The chain couples TRBV4-2 to TRBJ1-1; D gene uncertain. Looked up from germline, CDR1 is LGHNA and CDR2 is YNFKEQ. V lost 4 bases to trimming and J lost 7 bases, with 13 bases between them. The CDR3 spans 13 residues. As DNA, the CDR3 is TGTGCCAGCAGCCCACCCACCTCGGGTGAAGCTTTCTTT. This translates into CASSPPTSGEAFF.

This clonotype has ten or more counts. In DNA form, the CDR3 reads TGTGCCAGCAGCCGGTCATTATCCTACGAGCAGTACTTC. This sequence encodes CASSRSLSYEQYF. The chain links TRBV2 to TRBJ2-7; D call uncertain. Per the germline V gene, CDR1 is SNHLY and CDR2 is FYNNEI. This CDR3 has 13 amino acids. Between the trimmed V and J ends, which lost 6 bases and 1 base, there was a span of 10 bases.

This clonotype was seen a few times. The chain combines TRBV20-1 with TRBJ2-7; 8 bases align to TRBD1. Trimming at V came to 6 bases and at J to 4 bases, leaving 5 bases not matched to a gene. CDR1 and CDR2 (germline): DFQATT, SNEGSKA (reference sequence). The CDR3 extends over 12 amino acids. The CDR3 loop is CSADRGSYEQYF. As DNA, the CDR3 is TGCAGTGCCGACAGGGGTTCTTACGAGCAGTACTTC.

This clonotype was seen more than once but under ten times. This chain uses TRBV20-1 with TRBJ2-4; D remains ambiguous. Germline CDR1 DFQATT, CDR2 SNEGSKA (reference sequence). The CDR3 is 11 amino acids. The CDR3 region is CSGPYGDIQYF. Here the CDR3 DNA reads TGCAGCGGCCCCTACGGTGACATTCAGTACTTC.

The V gene is TRBV29-1, the J gene TRBJ2-2; D gene unclear. The V gene lost 4 bases and the J gene lost 6 bases, with 12 bases spanning the gap. This CDR3 has 13 residues. Germline CDR1 SQVTM, CDR2 ANQGSEA. DNA of the CDR3: TGCAGCGTTGTAGCATACCGGTCCGGGGAGCTGTTTTTT. This sequence encodes CSVVAYRSGELFF.

Remarks on this clonotype: At one of its ends the junction is not consistent with the germline gene, which may arise from a read error. This chain joins TRBV6-6 and TRBJ1-1; D not resolved. The CDR3 has 16 residues. Germline values: CDR1 MNHNY, CDR2 SVGAGI (reference sequence). In DNA form, the CDR3 reads TGTGCCAGCAGTTACTCGATATCTCCCCGTAGCACTGAGGCTTTCTTT. The encoded protein is CASSYSISPRSTEAFF.

The CDR3 protein is CASSQELLAETYEQYF. The DNA for the CDR3 is TGTGCCAGCAGCCAAGAGCTGCTAGCGGAGACTTACGAGCAGTACTTC. The chain joins TRBV4-2 to TRBJ2-7; 7 bases agree with TRBD2. The CDR3 spans 16 residues. J gave up 4 bases and V 0 bases, and 9 bases lay outside the gene matches. CDR1 LGHNA and CDR2 YNFKEQ come from the germline V gene.

This clonotype appeared a few times. The chain links TRBV28 to TRBJ1-2; D remains ambiguous. Germline values: CDR1 MDHEN, CDR2 SYDVKM. CDR3 length: 14 residues. V was trimmed by 2 bases and J by 4 bases, leaving 11 bases between them. Here the CDR3 reads CASSLRSFIYGYTF. Written as DNA, the CDR3 is TGTGCCAGCAGTTTAAGGTCCTTCATCTATGGCTACACCTTC.

V and J are TRBV30 and TRBJ2-2; D is possibly TRBD1 or TRBD2 (5 bases each). The CDR3 is made up of 16 amino acids. V lost 0 bases to trimming and J lost 1 base, with 12 bases between them. CDR1 and CDR2 from the germline V gene are GTSNPN and SVGIG (reference sequence). The CDR3 region has the DNA TGTGCCTGGAGTGTTGGGACGCTTTTGAACACCGGGGAGCTGTTTTTT. The encoded protein is CAWSVGTLLNTGELFF. The full variable domain, its missing parts supplied by reference TRBV30 and TRBJ2-2, is SQTIHQWPATLVQPVGSPLSLECTVEGTSNPNLYWYRQAAGRGLQLLFYSVGIGQISSEVPQNLSASRPQDRQFILSSKKLLLSDSGFYLCAWSVGTLLNTGELFFGEGSRLTVL.

This clonotype was observed many times. The chain recombines TRBV6-2 or TRBV6-3 with TRBJ1-1; D remains ambiguous. From germline, CDR1 is MNHEY and CDR2 SVGEGT. The CDR3 is 11 amino acids. Between the trimmed V and J ends, which lost 4 bases and 12 bases, there was a span of 12 bases. The CDR3 loop reads CASSSGARSFF. The CDR3 coding sequence is TGTGCCAGCAGTTCGGGCGCAAGATCTTTCTTT.

In this sample, this clonotype turned up many times. This sequence joins TRBV7-9 and TRBJ1-1; D possibly corresponds to TRBD1 (5 bases). Looked up from germline, CDR1 is SEHNR and CDR2 is FQNEAQ (reference sequence). CDR3 length equals 14 residues. V was cut by 4 bases and J by 3 bases, with 12 bases left in between. CDR3 in amino acids: CASSSVRDYTEAFF. Here the CDR3 DNA reads TGTGCCAGCAGCTCAGTCAGGGACTACACTGAAGCTTTCTTT.

This clonotype was detected ten times or more. This chain links TRBV3-1 with TRBJ2-1; the match to TRBD2 covers 11 bases. The J segment lost 5 bases and the V segment lost 7 bases, leaving 4 bases of the junction unmatched. Germline V CDR1 and CDR2: LGHDT, YNNKEL (reference sequence). The CDR3 contains 14 residues. As DNA, the CDR3 is TGTGCCAGCATGGGGACTAGCGGAAACAATGAGCAGTTCTTC. Protein sequence: CASMGTSGNNEQFF.

This clonotype appeared many times. The chain is built from TRBV12-3 or TRBV12-4 and TRBJ2-3; TRBD1 aligns across 7 bases. Unmatched junction bases numbered 9, after V lost 6 bases and J lost 3 bases. The CDR3 consists of 15 residues. As DNA, the CDR3 is TGTGCCAGCAGGCCCGGGACAGTCGCTACAGATACGCAGTATTTT. Protein product: CASRPGTVATDTQYF.

This clonotype was seen a few times. The chain combines TRBV6-5 with TRBJ1-4; D call uncertain. CDR3 length equals 16 residues. The V gene's germline CDR1 is MNHEY and CDR2 SVGAGI. The V end was cut by 0 bases, the J end by 2 bases, with 10 bases between. The DNA of the CDR3 is TGTGCCAGCAGTTACTCGATACAGAGTACTAATGAAAAACTGTTTTTT. Translation gives CASSYSIQSTNEKLFF.

The rearrangement uses TRBV5-6 and TRBJ2-4; TRBD2 is a possible D gene (6 bases). The CDR3 length is 20 residues. V lost 1 base to trimming and J lost 7 bases, with 30 bases between them. The germline V gene has CDR1 SGHDT and CDR2 YYEEEE. In nucleotides, the CDR3 is TGTGCCAGCAGCTTGAACTTCGGGGGTCCTCAAGGCCCCTCAGGCAACATTCAGTACTTC. This gives the protein CASSLNFGGPQGPSGNIQYF.

In this sample, this clonotype turned up many times. The CDR3 DNA is TGTGCCAGCAGCTCCACTAGCGGGAGTCCAGAGACCCAGTACTTC. Protein sequence: CASSSTSGSPETQYF. The V and J genes are TRBV5-5 and TRBJ2-5, with TRBD2 identical over 11 bases. Germline CDR1 is SGHKS and CDR2 is YYEKEE (reference sequence). The V segment lost 3 bases and the J segment 4 bases; nucleotides outside the gene matches: 5. The CDR3 loop spans 15 amino acids.

This clonotype was counted ten times or more. This chain uses TRBV24-1 with TRBJ2-2; D is perhaps TRBD1 or TRBD2 (5 bases each). V shed 2 bases and J shed 2 bases, with 11 bases lying between them. Germline-derived CDR1 and CDR2 are KGHDR and SFDVKD. This CDR3 has 16 amino acids. CDR3 nucleotide sequence: TGTGCCACCAGTGATTCCGGGACCTTTAACACCGGGGAGCTGTTTTTT. The encoded protein is CATSDSGTFNTGELFF.

This clonotype was counted only a few times. This rearrangement joins TRBV7-9 to TRBJ2-3; D might be TRBD2 (6 bases). Per germline, CDR1 SEHNR and CDR2 FQNEAQ (reference sequence). Trimming pared 8 bases from V and 6 bases from J, leaving 18 bases between. The CDR3 has 14 amino acids. CDR3 DNA: TGTGCCAGCTTTTCTACTAGCCGCTACGATACGCAGTATTTT. It encodes CASFSTSRYDTQYF. Full variable domain (rest looked up from reference TRBV7-9 and TRBJ2-3): DTGVSQNPRHKITKRGQNVTFRCDPISEHNRLYWYRQTLGQGPEFLTYFQNEAQLEKSRLLSDRFSAERPKGSFSTLEIQRTEQGDSAMYLCASFSTSRYDTQYFGPGTRLTVL.

This clonotype was detected ten times or more. The chain has TRBV20-1 and TRBJ2-7; D uncertain. Per the germline V gene, CDR1 is DFQATT and CDR2 is SNEGSKA (reference sequence). The V end was cut by 2 bases, the J end by 6 bases, with 5 bases between. The CDR3 sequence is 10 residues long. CDR3 bases: TGCAGTGCTAGAAGAGGCGAGCAGTACTTC. This sequence encodes CSARRGEQYF.

This clonotype appeared a few times. The rearrangement joins TRBV5-1 to TRBJ1-1, with 7 bases that match TRBD1. V lost 4 bases and J lost 1; bases outside the gene matches: 4. Germline assignment: CDR1 SGHRS and CDR2 YFSETQ. This CDR3 comprises 14 residues. CDR3 DNA: TGCGCCAGCAGCGGGGGACAGACGAACACTGAAGCTTTCTTT. Amino acid sequence: CASSGGQTNTEAFF.

The sample holds a few counts of this clonotype. The V call is TRBV2, the J call TRBJ2-7; tentative D call: TRBD1 (5 bases). The V gene's germline CDR1 is SNHLY and CDR2 FYNNEI. V was pared by 6 bases and J by 8 bases, with 14 bases between. The CDR3 consists of 12 residues. For the CDR3, the DNA is TGTGCCAGCAGCGATGACAGAGCCCAGCAGTACTTC. Residues: CASSDDRAQQYF.

The sample holds a few counts of this clonotype. The CDR3 reads CASSVSGDGNTIYF. The CDR3 coding sequence is TGTGCCAGCAGCGTCTCAGGGGACGGAAACACCATATATTTT. The chain has TRBV9 and TRBJ1-3; TRBD1 is a possible D gene (6 bases). Germline-derived CDR1 and CDR2 are SGDLS and YYNGEE. CDR3 length: 14 residues. V lost 2 bases and J lost 4, with 10 bases in between.

This clonotype was counted ten times or more. V and J are TRBV7-8 and TRBJ1-5, with no clear D. The germline CDR1 and CDR2 sequences are SGHVS and FQNEAQ. V shed 1 base and J shed 2 bases, with 9 bases lying between them. The CDR3 length is 15 residues. CDR3 bases: TGTGCCAGCAGCTTAGAAGGGAGTCGCAATCAGCCCCAGCATTTT. It encodes CASSLEGSRNQPQHF.

The chain joins TRBV19 to TRBJ2-7, with TRBD1 identical over 8 bases. J was trimmed by 5 bases and V by 0 bases; bases with no gene match: 6. CDR3 size: 15 residues. Germline CDR1 LNHDA, CDR2 SQIVND (reference sequence). DNA for the CDR3: TGTGCCAGTAGTATAGAAGACAGGGGTGGCCACGAGCAGTACTTC. Protein: CASSIEDRGGHEQYF. Full variable domain (remainder filled in from reference TRBV19 and TRBJ2-7): DGGITQSPKYLFRKEGQNVTLSCEQNLNHDAMYWYRQDPGQGLRLIYYSQIVNDFQKGDIAEGYSVSREKKESFPLTVTSAQKNPTAFYLCASSIEDRGGHEQYFGPGTRLTVT.

This clonotype was detected many times. The genes are TRBV2 and TRBJ2-7; maybe TRBD1 (5 bases). This CDR3 comprises 12 residues. CDR1 SNHLY and CDR2 FYNNEI come from the germline V gene. Between the trimmed V and J ends, which lost 7 bases and 6 bases, there was a span of 13 bases. The CDR3 nucleotides are TGTGCCAGCACCTGGACACGCTTCGAGCAGTACTTC. Residues: CASTWTRFEQYF.

V and J are TRBV19 and TRBJ2-5; D possibly corresponds to TRBD1 (5 bases). V lost 3 bases and J 4 bases, leaving 12 bases between the germline ends. The CDR3 spans 14 residues. Germline V gives CDR1 LNHDA, CDR2 SQIVND (reference sequence). DNA of the CDR3: TGTGCCAGTAGTATTGAAGGGGTTGGAGAGACCCAGTACTTC. The encoded protein is CASSIEGVGETQYF.

This clonotype was picked up many times. V is TRBV6-2 or TRBV6-3 and J is TRBJ1-1; 9 nucleotides match TRBD1. Per germline, CDR1 MNHEY and CDR2 SVGEGT. CDR3 length equals 13 residues. The junction had 2 bases not matched to a gene; V was cut back by 8 bases and J by 1 base. CDR3 sequence: CASLGQGNTEAFF. The CDR3 nucleotides read TGTGCCAGCTTGGGACAGGGGAACACTGAAGCTTTCTTT.